Listed below are T cell receptor beta chains from one sample, sequenced in a study of cytomegalovirus exposure and HLA in healthy donors. Produced via immunoSEQ multiplex PCR; TCRdb's table is partial and in-frame only. The table has fewer than 150,000 clones, around 80% seen once. Sample: PBMCs. Receptor source: a female donor in good health and CMV-seropositive. Each CDR3 is given with its conserved first and last residue. D genes are given only for firm matches. The listing skips clone size in some rows; elsewhere it reads once, few, many or a size class.

j_gene,d_gene,v_gene,abundance,CDR3nt,CDR3aa
TRBJ2-7,NA,TRBV18,NA,TGTGCCAGCTCAGGGGGCAGACCGGGCGAGCAGTACTTC,CASSGGRPGEQYF
TRBJ1-2,NA,TRBV4-3,NA,TGCGCCAGCAGCCAAGATGTGGGGAGATCCTATGGCTACACCTTC,CASSQDVGRSYGYTF
TRBJ2-7,NA,TRBV4-3,few,TGCGCCAGCAGCCACTGGTCGGTTACAGTCTACGAGCAGTACTTC,CASSHWSVTVYEQYF
TRBJ2-2,TRBD1,TRBV5-1,NA,TGCGCCAGCAGCTTGAGACAGGGAGACACCGGGGAGCTGTTTTTT,CASSLRQGDTGELFF
TRBJ2-1,TRBD2,TRBV27,NA,TGTGCCAGCACCCTGACTAGCGGGGGGAACAATGAGCAGTTCTTC,CASTLTSGGNNEQFF
TRBJ2-7,TRBD1,TRBV5-6,NA,TGTGCCAGCAGCGAGACAGGGAGCTCCTACGAGCAGTACTTC,CASSETGSSYEQYF
TRBJ1-6,NA,TRBV6-5,NA,TGTGCCAGCAGTCTAAACAGGGAAAGATCACCCCTCCACTTT,CASSLNRERSPLHF
TRBJ2-6,NA,TRBV5-1,NA,TGCGCCAGCCTTCCCTCCCCTGGGGCCAACGTCCTGACTTTC,CASLPSPGANVLTF
TRBJ1-1,NA,TRBV6-1,NA,TGTGCCAGCAGTGGTTCAAGAGGCAGCGGGGCTGAAGCTTTCTTT,CASSGSRGSGAEAFF
TRBJ2-1,NA,TRBV4-2,NA,TGTGCCAGCAGCCAGGCTATTACCGGGAAGACATACAATGAGCAGTTCTTC,CASSQAITGKTYNEQFF
TRBJ2-7,TRBD1,TRBV4-1,NA,TGCGCCAGCAGCCTCGGGACAGGGCTATTGGAGCAGTACTTC,CASSLGTGLLEQYF
TRBJ1-3,NA,TRBV7-6,NA,TGTGCCAGCAGCTTAACTCCCGACGGGGGGGCAGGGAGAAGCTCTGGGAACACCATATATTTT,CASSLTPDGGAGRSSGNTIYF
TRBJ1-4,TRBD1,TRBV6-6,NA,TGTGCCACAGGGACAGGAGAAAATGAAAAACTGTTTTTT,CATGTGENEKLFF
TRBJ2-3,TRBD2,TRBV5-1,NA,TGCGCCAGCAGCTTGGGGGCTAGCGGGGGATTCACAGATACGCAGTATTTT,CASSLGASGGFTDTQYF
TRBJ2-5,TRBD2,TRBV11-3,NA,TGTGCCAGCAGCTTAGGAACTAGCGGGGAAGGGGAGACCCAGTACTTC,CASSLGTSGEGETQYF
TRBJ1-2,TRBD1,TRBV7-2,NA,TGTGCCAGCAGCTTAGAGGGGACAGGGGACTATGGCTACACCTTC,CASSLEGTGDYGYTF
TRBJ2-5,TRBD1,TRBV7-8,NA,TGTGCCAGCAGCTTGGGACAGGAAGAGACCCAGTACTTC,CASSLGQEETQYF
TRBJ2-3,TRBD2,TRBV5-1,NA,TGCGCCAGCAGCTTGGAGTCGGGGGGGGCCTCAGATACGCAGTATTTT,CASSLESGGASDTQYF
TRBJ1-1,NA,TRBV5-1,NA,TGCGCCAGCAGCCCCCGGGGTCAGGAAATGAACACTGAAGCTTTCTTT,CASSPRGQEMNTEAFF
TRBJ2-7,TRBD2,TRBV7-2,NA,TGTGCCAGCAGCCAGGTAGTTGGCGGGGGCTACGAGCAGTACTTC,CASSQVVGGGYEQYF
TRBJ2-7,TRBD2,TRBV4-1,NA,TGCGCCAGCAGCCAAGTCGCGGGGGGCGCCTACGAGCAGTACTTC,CASSQVAGGAYEQYF
TRBJ1-5,NA,TRBV11-2,NA,TGTGCCAGCAGCTTACAGGGTAGCAATCAGCCCCAGCATTTT,CASSLQGSNQPQHF
TRBJ1-5,NA,TRBV19,NA,TGTGCCAGTAGGGGCCCGCTCAATCAGCCCCAGCATTTT,CASRGPLNQPQHF
TRBJ1-1,TRBD1,TRBV6-5,NA,TGTGCCAGCAGGGGACAGGGGCGGACTGAAGCTTTCTTT,CASRGQGRTEAFF
TRBJ1-1,NA,TRBV4-3,NA,TGCGCCAGCAGCCAAGATTCCAGGGGTGGTACTGAAGCTTTCTTT,CASSQDSRGGTEAFF
TRBJ2-7,TRBD1,TRBV6-5,NA,TGTGCCAGCAGAAGAGACAGGGAAACCTACGAGCAGTACTTC,CASRRDRETYEQYF
TRBJ1-1,NA,TRBV9,NA,TGTGCCAGCTCACCGGGACATAACACTGAAGCTTTCTTT,CASSPGHNTEAFF
TRBJ2-5,NA,TRBV20-1,NA,TGCAGTGCGACTCAAGAGACCCAGTACTTC,CSATQETQYF